This TCR beta chain was sequenced in a study of T-cell reconstitution after alpha-beta-depleted transplantation in children. Whole-study results and caveats: Recipient T cells and thymic progenitors that survived were the source of the high TCRbeta diversity seen at day 60 in some patients. When one year had passed after transplant, most T-cell counts and diversity came from newly produced T cells. The origin of alpha-beta T cells about two months after transplant was reportedly several hundred expanded graft clones.

The CDR3 consists of 13 residues. Germline V gene data show CDR1 as SEHNR and CDR2 as FQNEAQ (reference sequence). The V and J ends lost 5 bases and 7 bases respectively, with 12 bases between them. On this clonotype itself: What it recognizes is unknown. A read error may be the cause here, since a much bigger clone is one base away.

A TCRbeta library incorporating unique molecular identifiers was prepared. TCRdb re-derived calls from the PCR reads in MiXCR, one entry per CDR3 protein. The table includes some 290,000 distinct CDR3 sequences, approximately 23% detected once. The sample in question was PBMCs, mostly from graft donor cells, obtained 180 days after TCRalphabeta/CD19-depleted stem cell transplant. The clonotype originates from a male patient under 18 who had a stem cell transplant for acute lymphoblastic leukemia, so the T cells may come from the graft donor. This rearrangement joins TRBV7-9 to TRBJ2-1; D perhaps matches TRBD2 (5 bases). The CDR3 nucleotides read TGTGCCAGCAGCCCTGGACTGACGAATGAGCAGTTCTTC. This sequence encodes CASSPGLTNEQFF. The full variable domain, with the rest looked up from reference TRBV7-9 and TRBJ2-1, is DTGVSQNPRHKITKRGQNVTFRCDPISEHNRLYWYRQTLGQGPEFLTYFQNEAQLEKSRLLSDRFSAERPKGSFSTLEIQRTEQGDSAMYLCASSPGLTNEQFFGPGTRLTVL.